This is a list of T cell receptor beta chains from one sample in a study of beta chain features in type 1 diabetes. Assay used: immunoSEQ multiplex PCR; TCRdb lists only in-frame clones, some missing. The table shows hundreds of thousands of clones, with around an eighth occurring only once. The sample comprised naive CD4+ T cells from blood. These receptors were obtained from a man aged 18 to 29 with type 1 diabetes. The CDR3 runs from the conserved cysteine through the conserved F or W. D genes are given only for firm matches. A row's size may be missing; if present it is once, few, many or a size class.

CDR3aa	CDR3nt	v_gene	j_gene	d_gene	abundance
CAWTSGQGRRETQYF	TGTGCCTGGACATCAGGACAGGGGAGGCGGGAGACCCAGTACTTC	TRBV30	TRBJ2-5	TRBD1	few
CASSLDLPGGSNSPLHF	TGTGCCAGCAGCTTAGACCTCCCCGGGGGCAGTAATTCACCCCTCCACTTT	TRBV13	TRBJ1-6	-	-
CAWSPGNSPLHF	TGTGCCTGGAGTCCAGGGAATTCACCCCTCCACTTT	TRBV30	TRBJ1-6	-	-
CASSQAGNYGYTF	TGCGCCAGCAGCCAAGCCGGTAACTATGGCTACACCTTC	TRBV4-1	TRBJ1-2	-	few
CASSLWEKLFF	TGTGCCAGCAGCTTGTGGGAAAAACTGTTTTTT	TRBV5-8	TRBJ1-4	-	few
CATAGALEQYF	TGTGCCACAGCAGGGGCACTCGAGCAGTACTTC	TRBV2	TRBJ2-7	-	-
CASSGGPSGETQYF	TGTGCCAGCAGCGGGGGGCCCTCGGGGGAGACCCAGTACTTC	TRBV28	TRBJ2-5	-	-
CASSHLGGQGNLKLFF	TGTGCCAGCAGCCACCTGGGGGGACAGGGGAACCTAAAACTGTTTTTT	TRBV7-2	TRBJ1-4	TRBD1	-
CASSLRLDYTEAFF	TGCGCCAGCAGCTTGAGGCTCGACTACACTGAAGCTTTCTTT	TRBV5-1	TRBJ1-1	-	-
CAWSLPETQYF	TGTGCCTGGAGTCTACCCGAGACCCAGTACTTC	TRBV30	TRBJ2-5	-	-
CASSNLSTRVRGNQPQHF	TGTGCCAGCAGCAACCTTTCGACGAGGGTCAGGGGTAATCAGCCCCAGCATTTT	TRBV21-1	TRBJ1-5	-	few
CASSLGGALETQYF	TGTGCCAGCAGCTTAGGTGGGGCCCTAGAGACCCAGTACTTC	TRBV7-2	TRBJ2-5	-	few
CTLLHIRGNQPQHF	TGCACCCTTCTCCATATCAGGGGCAATCAGCCCCAGCATTTT	TRBV23-1	TRBJ1-5	-	-
CASSLETGWVETQYF	TGCGCCAGCAGCTTGGAGACAGGGTGGGTAGAGACCCAGTACTTC	TRBV5-1	TRBJ2-5	TRBD1	-
CASSPRGQNTYEQYF	TGTGCCAGCAGCCCACGGGGACAGAACACCTACGAGCAGTACTTC	TRBV7-9	TRBJ2-7	TRBD1	-
CASSQGGGRAQHF	TGTGCCAGCAGCCAAGGTGGGGGAAGAGCCCAGCATTTT	TRBV7-2	TRBJ1-5	-	-
CASSQDPARMNTEAFF	TGTGCCAGCAGCCAAGATCCCGCAAGAATGAACACTGAAGCTTTCTTT	TRBV4-2	TRBJ1-1	-	-
CASSSGLQETQYF	TGTGCCAGCAGCTCTGGGCTTCAAGAGACCCAGTACTTC	TRBV7-2	TRBJ2-5	-	-
CASSLESKNIQYF	TGTGCCAGCAGCTTAGAATCCAAAAACATTCAGTACTTC	TRBV7-2	TRBJ2-4	-	few
CASSDLNRDRDWYEQFF	TGTGCCAGCAGCGACTTAAACCGGGACAGGGATTGGTATGAGCAGTTCTTC	TRBV21-1	TRBJ2-1	-	-
CASSVDEKAGSTDTQYF	TGTGCCAGCAGCGTAGATGAAAAAGCGGGTAGCACAGATACGCAGTATTTT	TRBV9	TRBJ2-3	-	-
CAISGGGNTGELFF	TGTGCCATCAGTGGCGGGGGGAACACCGGGGAGCTGTTTTTT	TRBV10-3	TRBJ2-2	TRBD2	-
CASSEAGVEQFF	TGTGCCAGCAGTGAGGCGGGAGTCGAGCAGTTCTTC	TRBV25-1	TRBJ2-1	TRBD2	few
CASSLALGQGYGYTF	TGCGCCAGCAGCTTGGCCTTGGGACAGGGTTATGGCTACACCTTC	TRBV5-1	TRBJ1-2	TRBD1	few
CALIGGLAGEGETQYF	TGTGCCCTCATAGGCGGACTAGCGGGAGAAGGGGAGACCCAGTACTTC	TRBV2	TRBJ2-5	TRBD2	-
CASSQVTGRVYEQYF	TGCGCCAGCAGCCAAGTGACTGGCAGAGTCTACGAGCAGTACTTC	TRBV4-1	TRBJ2-7	-	few
CSAARTEAFF	TGCAGTGCTGCACGCACTGAAGCTTTCTTT	TRBV20-1	TRBJ1-1	-	few
CASSESRFWDRSTDTQYF	TGTGCCAGCAGTGAATCTAGGTTCTGGGACAGAAGCACAGATACGCAGTATTTT	TRBV25-1	TRBJ2-3	TRBD1	-
CAWSLGQGSYNEQFF	TGTGCCTGGAGTCTTGGACAGGGGTCATACAATGAGCAGTTCTTC	TRBV30	TRBJ2-1	TRBD1	-
CASSFTSLETQYF	TGCGCCAGCAGCTTTACTAGTTTGGAGACCCAGTACTTC	TRBV5-1	TRBJ2-5	-	-
CASSLAGEDTQYF	TGTGCCAGCAGCTTAGCAGGGGAAGATACGCAGTATTTT	TRBV11-1	TRBJ2-3	-	few
CASSPSPQGAKTQYF	TGTGCCAGCAGCCCCTCCCCGCAGGGGGCGAAGACCCAGTACTTC	TRBV7-2	TRBJ2-5	TRBD1	few
CASREERTSGEQFF	TGCGCCAGCAGAGAGGAGCGGACCTCGGGGGAGCAGTTCTTC	TRBV5-1	TRBJ2-1	-	few
CASSVSGGSLAEQYF	TGTGCCAGCAGCGTATCAGGCGGTTCTCTTGCCGAGCAGTACTTC	TRBV9	TRBJ2-7	-	-
CASSVVQGTGELFF	TGTGCCAGCAGCGTAGTCCAGGGCACCGGGGAGCTGTTTTTT	TRBV9	TRBJ2-2	-	few
CAISEVTGTRYEQYF	TGTGCCATCAGTGAGGTAACAGGAACTCGCTACGAGCAGTACTTC	TRBV10-3	TRBJ2-7	-	few
CAWRTGATNTGELFF	TGTGCCTGGAGGACAGGGGCGACGAACACCGGGGAGCTGTTTTTT	TRBV30	TRBJ2-2	TRBD1	-
CASSQGGGRAIDTQYF	TGTGCCAGCAGCCAAGGTGGCGGGAGGGCCATAGATACGCAGTATTTT	TRBV4-2	TRBJ2-3	TRBD2	few
CAWSSFLSNRGAAFF	TGTGCCTGGAGTTCATTTCTCTCCAACAGGGGAGCAGCTTTCTTT	TRBV30	TRBJ1-1	TRBD1	few
CASSFSGSSGYFYNEQFF	TGCGCCAGCAGCTTCTCCGGGTCTAGCGGCTATTTCTACAATGAGCAGTTCTTC	TRBV5-1	TRBJ2-1	TRBD2	-
CASSAGTSGTDTQYF	TGCGCCAGCAGCGCTGGGACTAGCGGTACAGATACGCAGTATTTT	TRBV5-1	TRBJ2-3	TRBD2	-
CAWRTAGGPSAEQYF	TGTGCCTGGAGGACAGCCGGGGGCCCCTCGGCCGAGCAGTACTTC	TRBV30	TRBJ2-7	-	few
CSGEGTGGYEQYF	TGCAGCGGTGAAGGGACTGGGGGATACGAGCAGTACTTC	TRBV29-1	TRBJ2-7	-	-
CAWSEQYEQYF	TGTGCCTGGAGTGAGCAATACGAGCAGTACTTC	TRBV30	TRBJ2-7	-	-
CASSLLSSSYNEQFF	TGTGCCAGCAGCCTCCTATCTAGCTCCTACAATGAGCAGTTCTTC	TRBV11-2	TRBJ2-1	-	few
CASSPRSTHTDTQYF	TGTGCCAGCAGCCCAAGGTCTACCCACACAGATACGCAGTATTTT	TRBV7-2	TRBJ2-3	-	few
CASSSSETQYF	TGTGCCAGCAGCAGTTCTGAGACCCAGTACTTC	TRBV7-2	TRBJ2-5	-	few
CAWSPPAGYVGSYEQYF	TGTGCCTGGAGTCCCCCGGCGGGTTACGTCGGCTCCTACGAGCAGTACTTC	TRBV30	TRBJ2-7	-	few
CASREGEETQYF	TGCGCCAGCAGAGAGGGTGAGGAGACCCAGTACTTC	TRBV5-1	TRBJ2-5	-	few
CSVGGQGKNIQYF	TGCAGCGTAGGGGGACAGGGTAAAAACATTCAGTACTTC	TRBV29-1	TRBJ2-4	TRBD1	-
CASSFLAGAGTQYF	TGTGCCAGCAGTTTCCTAGCGGGAGCGGGTACGCAGTATTTT	TRBV28	TRBJ2-3	TRBD2	-
CAWTSRTGSRGTGELFF	TGTGCCTGGACATCCAGGACAGGTTCCCGTGGCACCGGGGAGCTGTTTTTT	TRBV30	TRBJ2-2	TRBD1	-
CASSDRGRAYGYTF	TGTGCCAGCAGCGACAGGGGGCGAGCGTATGGCTACACCTTC	TRBV27	TRBJ1-2	TRBD1	-
CASIPGGEGTDTQYF	TGCGCCAGCATCCCAGGGGGCGAGGGCACAGATACGCAGTATTTT	TRBV23-1	TRBJ2-3	TRBD1	-
CASSIERGRRQETQYF	TGTGCCAGTAGTATAGAGCGGGGGCGAAGACAAGAGACCCAGTACTTC	TRBV19	TRBJ2-5	-	few
CASSQDRPRRARETQYF	TGTGCCAGCAGCCAGGATCGCCCACGGAGGGCCAGGGAGACCCAGTACTTC	TRBV14	TRBJ2-5	-	-
CASSQAQRAEAFF	TGCGCCAGCAGCCAAGCTCAGAGGGCTGAAGCTTTCTTT	TRBV4-1	TRBJ1-1	-	-
CASSPTPPGGDTEAFF	TGTGCCAGCAGTCCAACCCCCCCCGGCGGAGACACTGAAGCTTTCTTT	TRBV7-9	TRBJ1-1	-	-
CASSPDRGNEQFF	TGCGCCAGCAGCCCAGATCGGGGGAATGAGCAGTTCTTC	TRBV5-1	TRBJ2-1	-	few